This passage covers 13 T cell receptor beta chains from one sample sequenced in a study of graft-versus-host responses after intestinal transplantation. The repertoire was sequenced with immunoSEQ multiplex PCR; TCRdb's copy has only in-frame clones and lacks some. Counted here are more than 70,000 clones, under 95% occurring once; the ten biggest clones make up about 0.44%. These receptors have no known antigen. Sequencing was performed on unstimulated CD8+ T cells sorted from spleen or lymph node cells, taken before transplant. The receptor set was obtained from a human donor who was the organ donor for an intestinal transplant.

The CDR3 spells CASSQGDGENIQYF. The CDR3 nucleotides read TGCGCCAGCAGCCAAGGCGACGGGGAAAACATTCAGTACTTC. V and J are TRBV4-3 and TRBJ2-4, with a possible D match to TRBD2 (5 bases). Per the germline V gene, CDR1 is LGHNA and CDR2 is YSLEER. V gave up 1 base and J gave up 5 bases, with 9 bases separating them. The CDR3 covers 14 residues.

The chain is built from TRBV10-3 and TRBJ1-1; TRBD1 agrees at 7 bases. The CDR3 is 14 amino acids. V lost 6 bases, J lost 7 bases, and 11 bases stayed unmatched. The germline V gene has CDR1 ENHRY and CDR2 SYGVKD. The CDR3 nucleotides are TGTGCCATCAGAGCCCAGGGGAACAGGGGTGAAGCTTTCTTT. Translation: CAIRAQGNRGEAFF.

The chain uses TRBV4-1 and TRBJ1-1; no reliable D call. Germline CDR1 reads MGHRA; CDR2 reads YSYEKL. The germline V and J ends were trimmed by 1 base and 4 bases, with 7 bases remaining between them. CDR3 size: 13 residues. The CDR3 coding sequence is TGCGCCAGCAGCCAAGGACAAACCACTGAAGCTTTCTTT. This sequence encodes CASSQGQTTEAFF.

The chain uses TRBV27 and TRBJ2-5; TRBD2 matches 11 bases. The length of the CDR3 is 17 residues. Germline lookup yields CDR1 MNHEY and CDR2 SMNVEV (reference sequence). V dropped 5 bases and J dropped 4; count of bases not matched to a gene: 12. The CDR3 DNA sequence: TGTGCCAGCAGTCGTTCCACCCCCGGACTAGCGGGAGAGACCCAGTACTTC. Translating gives CASSRSTPGLAGETQYF.

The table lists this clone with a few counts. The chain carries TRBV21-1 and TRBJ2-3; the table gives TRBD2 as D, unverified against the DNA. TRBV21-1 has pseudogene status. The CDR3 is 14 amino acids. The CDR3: CASSKSRVTDTQYF. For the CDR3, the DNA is TGTGCCAGCAGCAAATCCCGGGTAACAGATACGCAGTATTTT.

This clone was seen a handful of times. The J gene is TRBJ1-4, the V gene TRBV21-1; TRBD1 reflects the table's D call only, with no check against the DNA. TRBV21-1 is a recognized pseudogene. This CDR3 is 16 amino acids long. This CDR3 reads CASSLPRSGASEKLFF. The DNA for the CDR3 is TGTGCCAGCAGCCTACCAAGGTCAGGGGCTAGTGAAAAACTGTTTTTT.

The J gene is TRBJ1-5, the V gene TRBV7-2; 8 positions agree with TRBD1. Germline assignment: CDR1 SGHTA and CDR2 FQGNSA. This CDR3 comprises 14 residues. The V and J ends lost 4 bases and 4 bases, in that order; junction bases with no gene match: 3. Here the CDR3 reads CASSSQGANQPQHF. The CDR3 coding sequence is TGTGCCAGCAGCTCTCAGGGGGCGAATCAGCCCCAGCATTTT.

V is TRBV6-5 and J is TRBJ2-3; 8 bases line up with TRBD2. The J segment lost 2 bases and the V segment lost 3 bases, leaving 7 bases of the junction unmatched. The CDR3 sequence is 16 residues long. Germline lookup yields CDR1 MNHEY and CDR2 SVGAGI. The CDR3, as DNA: TGTGCCAGCAGTTATCACAGCGGGGGCGCCACAGATACGCAGTATTTT. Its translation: CASSYHSGGATDTQYF.

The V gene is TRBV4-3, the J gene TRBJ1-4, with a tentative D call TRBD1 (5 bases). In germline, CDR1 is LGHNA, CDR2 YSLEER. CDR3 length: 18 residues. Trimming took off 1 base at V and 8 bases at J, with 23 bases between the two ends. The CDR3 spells CASSQGTLGGTDREKLFF. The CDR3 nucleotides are TGCGCCAGCAGCCAAGGAACATTGGGAGGGACGGATCGCGAAAAACTGTTTTTT.

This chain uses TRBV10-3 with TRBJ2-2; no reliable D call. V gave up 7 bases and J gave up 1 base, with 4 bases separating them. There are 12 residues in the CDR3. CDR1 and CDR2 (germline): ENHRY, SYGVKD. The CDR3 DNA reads TGTGCCATCACGGTGAACACCGGGGAGCTGTTTTTT. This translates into CAITVNTGELFF.

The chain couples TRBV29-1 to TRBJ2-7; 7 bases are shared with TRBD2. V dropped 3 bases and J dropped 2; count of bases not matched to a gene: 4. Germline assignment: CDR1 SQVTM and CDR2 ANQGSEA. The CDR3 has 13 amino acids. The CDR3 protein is CSVEGLSTYEQYF. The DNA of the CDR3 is TGCAGCGTTGAGGGACTAAGTACCTACGAGCAGTACTTC.

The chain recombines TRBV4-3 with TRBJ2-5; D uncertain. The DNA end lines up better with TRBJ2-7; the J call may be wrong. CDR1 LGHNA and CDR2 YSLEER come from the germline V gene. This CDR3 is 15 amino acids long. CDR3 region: CASSHPPPGSNEQYF. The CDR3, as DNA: TGCGCCAGCAGCCACCCCCCGCCGGGTTCCAACGAGCAGTACTTC.

The CDR3 reads CASSPRGHEQFF. The CDR3 bases are TGTGCCAGCAGCCCAAGAGGGCACGAGCAGTTCTTC. The chain joins TRBV6-5 to TRBJ2-1; a possible D gene is TRBD2 (5 bases). This CDR3 contains 12 residues. Germline lookup yields CDR1 MNHEY and CDR2 SVGAGI. The ends were cut back, 6 bases at V and 10 bases at J, with 13 bases in the middle.